Shown below are 14 T cell receptor beta chains from a single sample sequenced in a study of cytomegalovirus exposure and HLA in healthy donors. The assay was immunoSEQ multiplex PCR, and TCRdb's table has in-frame clones only and misses some. The data contain 260,000 or so clones, approximately 88% of them seen just once; the ten biggest clones take up approximately 0.95%. Sequencing used PBMCs. The receptors were sampled from a woman under 30 in good health and CMV-seronegative.

The chain uses TRBV5-1 and TRBJ1-2; 9 nucleotides line up with TRBD1. The junction had 8 bases not matched to a gene; V was cut back by 4 bases and J by 4 bases. CDR3 size: 15 residues. From germline, CDR1 is SGHRS and CDR2 YFSETQ. The CDR3 reads CASSPTGTGIYGYTF. Here the CDR3 DNA reads TGCGCCAGCAGCCCTACCGGGACAGGGATCTATGGCTACACCTTC.

The chain uses TRBV11-1 and TRBJ2-1; 9 bases map to TRBD1. J lost 7 bases, V lost 6 bases, and 13 bases had no gene match. The CDR3 spans 16 residues. The germline V gene encodes CDR1 SGHAT and CDR2 FQDESV (reference sequence). The CDR3: CASSLLGQGIGNEQFF. The DNA for the CDR3 is TGTGCCAGCAGTCTCCTGGGACAGGGCATCGGAAATGAGCAGTTCTTC. Full variable domain (outside the CDR3, taken from reference TRBV11-1 and TRBJ2-1): EAEVAQSPRYKITEKSQAVAFWCDPISGHATLYWYRQILGQGPELLVQFQDESVVDDSQLPKDRFSAERLKGVDSTLKIQPAELGDSAMYLCASSLLGQGIGNEQFFGPGTRLTVL.

This chain joins TRBV13 and TRBJ2-5, with unresolved D. V was trimmed by 3 bases and J by 3 bases, leaving 8 bases between them. This CDR3 has 13 amino acids. Germline V gene lookup returns CDR1 PRHDT and CDR2 FYEKMQ (reference sequence). In DNA, the CDR3 is TGTGCCAGCAGCTTCCGGGTCGAAGAGACCCAGTACTTC. This codes for CASSFRVEETQYF.

V usage is TRBV4-1 and J usage is TRBJ2-3; 7 nucleotides align to TRBD2. The ends lost 1 base at V and 4 bases at J; junction bases unmatched: 2. Germline loops: CDR1 MGHRA, CDR2 YSYEKL. CDR3 length equals 14 residues. CDR3 sequence: CASSQGGRADTQYF. The CDR3 DNA is TGCGCCAGCAGCCAAGGGGGGAGGGCAGATACGCAGTATTTT.

This chain uses TRBV27 with TRBJ2-3; TRBD1 agrees at 9 bases. This CDR3 spans 14 amino acids. V dropped 3 bases and J dropped 4; count of bases not matched to a gene: 2. Germline CDR1 is MNHEY and CDR2 is SMNVEV (reference sequence). The CDR3 is CASSLGQGPDTQYF. CDR3 sequence (DNA): TGTGCCAGCAGTTTGGGACAGGGTCCAGATACGCAGTATTTT.

This chain joins TRBV9 and TRBJ2-2, with 7 bases identical to TRBD1. Germline CDR1 is SGDLS and CDR2 is YYNGEE. V trimming: 3 bases; J trimming: 6 bases; junction bases outside the gene matches: 5. This CDR3 has 14 residues. DNA for the CDR3: TGTGCCAGCAGCGCGGACAGGCCCGCCGGGGAGCTGTTTTTT. Its protein is CASSADRPAGELFF.

The chain uses TRBV11-3 and TRBJ2-2; weak D call: TRBD1 (5 bases). Germline V lookup: CDR1 SGHNT, CDR2 YENEEA. There are 15 residues in the CDR3. Trimming stripped 6 bases from V and 4 bases from J, with 15 bases between. The CDR3 sequence is CASSSRTGSTGELFF. CDR3 in DNA: TGTGCCAGCAGTTCCCGAACAGGATCCACCGGGGAGCTGTTTTTT. Filled out from reference TRBV11-3 and TRBJ2-2, the complete variable domain reads EAGVVQSPRYKIIEKKQPVAFWCNPISGHNTLYWYLQNLGQGPELLIRYENEEAVDDSQLPKDRFSAERLKGVDSTLKIQPAELGDSAVYLCASSSRTGSTGELFFGEGSRLTVL.

The gene calls are TRBV28 and TRBJ2-7; maybe TRBD2 (6 bases). The CDR3 is 16 amino acids. CDR1 and CDR2 (germline): MDHEN, SYDVKM. Trimming removed 0 bases at V and 6 bases at J, with 18 bases between. The CDR3 nucleotides read TGTGCCAGCAGTTTATGCGGCCCGGGAGAAGTCTGCGAGCAGTACTTC. Translated: CASSLCGPGEVCEQYF. Filled out from reference TRBV28 and TRBJ2-7, the complete variable domain reads DVKVTQSSRYLVKRTGEKVFLECVQDMDHENMFWYRQDPGLGLRLIYFSYDVKMKEKGDIPEGYSVSREKKERFSLILESASTNQTSMYLCASSLCGPGEVCEQYFGPGTRLTVT.

The chain carries TRBV27 and TRBJ2-7, with TRBD1 as a possible D gene (6 bases). V lost 3 bases and J lost 2, with 17 bases in between. Per the germline V gene, CDR1 is MNHEY and CDR2 is SMNVEV (reference sequence). There are 16 residues in the CDR3. The CDR3 protein is CASSFSAGDRTYEQYF. As DNA, the CDR3 is TGTGCCAGCAGTTTTAGCGCAGGGGATCGGACCTACGAGCAGTACTTC.

The chain combines TRBV5-6 with TRBJ2-5; 9 nucleotides line up with TRBD1. Germline trimming cut 3 bases from V and 10 bases from J; bases unmatched to any gene: 13. The germline V gene has CDR1 SGHDT and CDR2 YYEEEE. The CDR3 length is 15 residues. This CDR3 reads CASSSGTGRYLDQYF. The CDR3 DNA sequence: TGTGCCAGCAGCTCCGGGACAGGGCGATACTTAGACCAGTACTTC.

The chain employs TRBV19 and TRBJ1-2; a weak D match, TRBD1 (6 bases). There are 17 residues in the CDR3. Germline values: CDR1 LNHDA, CDR2 SQIVND (reference sequence). V was pared by 6 bases and J by 4 bases, with 24 bases between. In DNA, the CDR3 is TGTGCCAGTAGCCAGGAGGGGGGGGGCCTAAGCTCCTATGGCTACACCTTC. Its translation: CASSQEGGGLSSYGYTF.

The sample holds one count of this clone. The chain employs TRBV5-1 and TRBJ2-7, with unresolved D. Trimming took off 4 bases at V and 1 base at J, with 9 bases between the two ends. The CDR3 sequence is 13 residues long. Germline values: CDR1 SGHRS, CDR2 YFSETQ. The DNA for the CDR3 is TGCGCCAGCAGCAAGGAGTCTTCCTACGAGCAGTACTTC. The encoded protein is CASSKESSYEQYF.

This sequence joins TRBV5-1 and TRBJ2-1, with D tentatively TRBD2 (6 bases). With 1 base removed from V and 8 bases from J, the gap between germline ends came to 19 bases. The germline V gene has CDR1 SGHRS and CDR2 YFSETQ. The CDR3 covers 16 residues. This CDR3 is CASSLMSGVPGDEQFF. The CDR3 DNA is TGCGCCAGCAGCTTGATGTCGGGGGTCCCTGGGGATGAGCAGTTCTTC.

CDR3 in amino acids: CASSQDVGLYNEQFF. DNA of the CDR3: TGCGCCAGCAGCCAAGATGTGGGACTCTACAATGAGCAGTTCTTC. The chain links TRBV4-1 to TRBJ2-1; D is possibly TRBD2 (6 bases). V was cut by 0 bases and J by 3 bases, with 9 bases left in between. The CDR3 length is 15 residues. Germline V gene sequence: CDR1 MGHRA, CDR2 YSYEKL.